This T cell receptor (beta chain) was captured in a study of CD8 T cells in ankylosing spondylitis. Study results and limitations: The authors found the disease-linked clones to be CD8+ and relatively rare in peripheral blood. Reported data indicate significant enrichment of disease-linked clones within matched ankylosing spondylitis synovial fluid. Certain motif variants had earlier been reported in reactive arthritis synovial fluid and blood.

CDR1 is DFQATT and CDR2 is SNEGSKA in the germline V gene (reference sequence). Germline trimming cut 5 bases from V and 7 bases from J; bases unmatched to any gene: 7. This CDR3 region has 14 residues. Libraries of TCR beta came from quantitative 5'-RACE with molecular barcodes. TCRdb fed the 5' RACE reads into MiXCR, producing one record per CDR3 protein. The sample records roughly 100,000 distinct CDR3 sequences, 24% being singletons. As concerns this clonotype: Its antigen is unidentified.

The chain has TRBV20-1 and TRBJ2-2; 10 nucleotides agree with TRBD1. The sequence derives from a male donor with ankylosing spondylitis. Sequencing input: synovial fluid, either unsorted or a sorted T cell fraction (not recorded which). Here the CDR3 DNA reads TGCAGTGCTGTTGACAGGGGGCGCGTCGGGGAGCTGTTTTTT. Its translation: CSAVDRGRVGELFF.